The T cell receptor beta chain under discussion was sequenced for a study of blood T cell repertoires in COVID-19. Background on the study: From the United States, Italy and Spain came samples of acute and convalescent COVID-19.

Participants were aged about 18 to 90 years, lived in 20 to 30 US areas, and enrolled virtually. This table comes from immunoSEQ multiplex PCR, and its TCRdb copy is limited to in-frame clones, with some not included. Of approximately 180,000 clones detected, 82% appear once; the ten largest clones hold less than 5.5%. This clone was counted a few times. Material: PBMCs or T cells enriched from blood (not recorded which). The origin of this receptor is a woman aged 60-70 years with acute COVID-19.

CDR3 nucleotide sequence: TGTGCCAGCAGCCCCCGGGTCGGCTCCTACAATGAGCAGTTCTTC. This translates into CASSPRVGSYNEQFF. The genes are TRBV7-2 and TRBJ2-1; D gene unclear. The germline V gene has CDR1 SGHTA and CDR2 FQGNSA. The length of the CDR3 is 15 residues. V lost 5 bases and J 0 bases, leaving 11 bases between the germline ends.